The text below deals with one T cell receptor (beta chain). Germline CDR1 reads KGHDR; CDR2 reads SFDVKD. V lost 7 bases and J lost 8; bases outside the gene matches: 6. CDR3 length: 12 amino acids. Original analysis: For nucleated cells, counts were estimated from reference gene primer amplification. Here immunoSEQ multiplex PCR was the method, and the copy in TCRdb shows in-frame clones only, minus some. That table supplies the V and J calls and clone size; D and trimming were determined from the DNA. The repertoire consists of fewer than 120,000 clones, with around three quarters occurring once and the leading ten covering under 10%. These data are taken from a study of blood T cell repertoires in COVID-19.

This receptor was taken from a woman aged 60 to 75 with acute or convalescent COVID-19. The gene calls are TRBV24-1 and TRBJ1-1; TRBD1 matches 7 bases. Sequencing was carried out using peripheral blood. Here the CDR3 reads CATRGDREEAFF. For the CDR3, the DNA is TGTGCCACCAGGGGCGACAGGGAGGAAGCTTTCTTT.